This is a list of T cell receptor beta chains from one sample in a study of early stage breast cancer tumors. Clones were read by immunoSEQ multiplex PCR, and TCRdb kept only the in-frame ones, dropping some. The table lists about 29,000 clones, 84% of them singletons. Sequenced input: blood. The source is a person aged 45 to 59 with breast cancer. Each CDR3 is given with its conserved first and last residue.

v_call,cdr3_aa
TRBV5-8,CASSLVEAGELFF
TRBV2,CASRSRDRGHFREQYF
TRBV6-1,CASRELAGGSGYF
TRBV5-1,CASSLRTTNTGELFF
TRBV11-2,CASSFSSLTDTQYF
TRBV5-4,CASSLDSVGAEKLFF
TRBV5-1,CASSLVQAYGEQYF
TRBV18,CASSPSENYGYTF
TRBV7-8,CASSLGRQVEWETQYF
TRBV29-1,CSVGQPAGEQYF
TRBV5-4,CASRVRVGSGRNEQFF
TRBV27,CAPERGADGYTF
TRBV19,CASSRAPTNEKLFF
TRBV15,CATSRPAGVCHF
TRBV10-2,CASSEGADSTDTQYF
TRBV7-2,CASSLAHQRPHF